The clone carrying this T cell receptor (beta chain) was recorded many times. Its matching antigen is unknown. This entry belongs to a study of response to subunit inactivated influenza vaccine. Study conclusions and caveats: The authors put forward the suggestion that each seasonal influenza vaccination may bring in only a limited number of new T cells.

TCRdb recomputed calls from the RT-PCR reads with MiXCR, one row per CDR3 protein. Of roughly 700,000 distinct CDR3 sequences in the sample, more than 11% were seen once. CDR1 and CDR2 from the germline V gene are MDHEN and SYDVKM. The CDR3 spans 15 residues. Trimming took 2 bases from V and 3 from J, leaving 14 bases between them. The receptor comes from a man aged 45 to 65 who received an inactivated influenza vaccine. The source material was PBMCs from blood, sampled approximately 15 days before vaccination. This chain uses TRBV28 with TRBJ2-7, with TRBD2 as a possible D gene (7 bases). The CDR3 loop reads CASSLGGAYFYEQYF. The CDR3 DNA is TGTGCCAGCAGTTTAGGGGGGGCATATTTCTACGAGCAGTACTTC. Supplemented by reference TRBV28 and TRBJ2-7, the full variable domain reads DVKVTQSSRYLVKRTGEKVFLECVQDMDHENMFWYRQDPGLGLRLIYFSYDVKMKEKGDIPEGYSVSREKKERFSLILESASTNQTSMYLCASSLGGAYFYEQYFGPGTRLTVT.